Here is one T cell receptor (beta chain) with its context. The data derive from a study of human T cells and chemical hapten exposure. In the library, unique molecular identifiers were attached to individual cDNA molecules. From the RACE reads, TCRdb called clonotypes with MiXCR, one entry per CDR3 protein. The sample yields roughly 74,000 distinct CDR3 sequences, approximately 32% seen once. Germline CDR1 and CDR2: SGHRS and YFSETQ. This CDR3 is built from 17 residues. Trimming removed 0 bases from V and 6 bases from J; junction bases left unmatched: 12. Noted time point: patch test 1, 2 weeks after DPC sensitization. Treatment given: therapeutic diphenylcyclopropenone sensitization with weekly scalp DPC.

The source of this sequence is a man between 35 and 55 years old with alopecia areata. Some clones in this sample may be carry-over from other donors' samples. The sequences come from whole blood, collected in connection with sensitization to the hapten diphenylcyclopropenone (DPC). V gene TRBV5-1 combines with J gene TRBJ2-1, with 7 bases aligning to TRBD2. This CDR3 is CASSLGRASGTSNEQFF. The CDR3 DNA sequence: TGCGCCAGCAGCTTGGGGAGGGCTAGCGGTACCTCCAATGAGCAGTTCTTC.